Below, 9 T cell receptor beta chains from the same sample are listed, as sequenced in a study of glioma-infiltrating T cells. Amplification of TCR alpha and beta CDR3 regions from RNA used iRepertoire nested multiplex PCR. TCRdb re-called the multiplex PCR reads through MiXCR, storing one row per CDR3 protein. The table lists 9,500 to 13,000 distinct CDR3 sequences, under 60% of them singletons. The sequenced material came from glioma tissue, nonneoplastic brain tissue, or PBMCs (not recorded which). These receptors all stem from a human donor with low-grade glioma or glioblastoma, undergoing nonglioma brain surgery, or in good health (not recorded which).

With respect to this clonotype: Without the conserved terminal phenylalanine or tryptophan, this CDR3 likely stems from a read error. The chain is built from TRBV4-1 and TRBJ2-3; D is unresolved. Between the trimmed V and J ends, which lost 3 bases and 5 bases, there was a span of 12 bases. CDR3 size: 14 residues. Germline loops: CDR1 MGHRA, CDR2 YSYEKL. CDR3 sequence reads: CASSQDPIRDTQYP. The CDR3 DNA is TGCGCCAGCAGCCAGGACCCGATCAGAGATACGCAGTATCCT.

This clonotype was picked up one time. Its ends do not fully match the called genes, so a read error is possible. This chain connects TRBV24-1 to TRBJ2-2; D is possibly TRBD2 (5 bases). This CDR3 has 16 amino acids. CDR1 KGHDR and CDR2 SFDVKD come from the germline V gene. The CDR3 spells CATSPYIEPHTGELVF. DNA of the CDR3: TGTGCCACCAGCCCTTACATAGAACCACACACCGGGGAGCTGGTTTTT.

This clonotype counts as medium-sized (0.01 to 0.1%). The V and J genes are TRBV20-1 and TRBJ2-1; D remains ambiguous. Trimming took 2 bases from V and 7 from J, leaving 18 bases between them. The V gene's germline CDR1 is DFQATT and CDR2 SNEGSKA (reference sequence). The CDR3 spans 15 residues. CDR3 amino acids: CSARPPVESGNEQFF. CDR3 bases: TGCAGTGCTAGACCTCCCGTCGAGAGTGGTAATGAGCAGTTCTTC.

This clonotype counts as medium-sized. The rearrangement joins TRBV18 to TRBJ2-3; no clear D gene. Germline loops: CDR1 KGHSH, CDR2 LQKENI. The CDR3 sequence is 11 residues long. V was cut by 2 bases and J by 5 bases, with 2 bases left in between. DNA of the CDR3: TGTGCCAGCTCACCAAAAGATACGCAGTATTTT. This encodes CASSPKDTQYF. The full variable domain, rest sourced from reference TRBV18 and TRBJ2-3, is NAGVMQNPRHLVRRRGQEARLRCSPMKGHSHVYWYRQLPEEGLKFMVYLQKENIIDESGMPKERFSAEFPKEGPSILRIQQVVRGDSAAYFCASSPKDTQYFGPGTRLTVL.

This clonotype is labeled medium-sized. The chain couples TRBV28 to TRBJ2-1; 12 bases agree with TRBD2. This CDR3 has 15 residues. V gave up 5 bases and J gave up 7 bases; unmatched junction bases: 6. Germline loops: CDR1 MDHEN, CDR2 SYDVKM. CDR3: CASSLLAGGINEQFF. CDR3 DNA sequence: TGTGCCAGCAGTCTACTAGCGGGAGGCATTAATGAGCAGTTCTTC.

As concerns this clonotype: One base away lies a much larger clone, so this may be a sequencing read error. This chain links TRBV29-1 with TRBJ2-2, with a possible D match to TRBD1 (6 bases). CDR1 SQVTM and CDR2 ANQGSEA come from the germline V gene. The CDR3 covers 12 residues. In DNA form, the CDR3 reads TGCAGCGCGGGAACCTTTCCAGGGGAGCCGTTTTTT. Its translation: CSAGTFPGEPFF.

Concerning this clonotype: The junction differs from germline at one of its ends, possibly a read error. CDR3 sequence reads: CATCDLRQGNEQFF. The CDR3 region has the DNA TGCGCCACCTGTGATTTAAGGCAGGGCAATGAGCAGTTCTTT. This sequence joins TRBV24-1 and TRBJ2-1, with D maybe TRBD1 (5 bases). This CDR3 region has 14 residues. The germline V gene encodes CDR1 KGHDR and CDR2 SFDVKD.

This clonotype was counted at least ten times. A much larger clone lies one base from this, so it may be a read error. The CDR3 spells CARSLTGLDLTQYF. The CDR3 coding sequence is TGTGCCCGCAGCTTAACAGGTCTTGATCTTACGCAGTATTTT. The chain combines TRBV7-2 with TRBJ2-3; a weak D match, TRBD1 (5 bases). The length of the CDR3 is 14 residues. In germline, CDR1 is SGHTA, CDR2 FQGNSA.

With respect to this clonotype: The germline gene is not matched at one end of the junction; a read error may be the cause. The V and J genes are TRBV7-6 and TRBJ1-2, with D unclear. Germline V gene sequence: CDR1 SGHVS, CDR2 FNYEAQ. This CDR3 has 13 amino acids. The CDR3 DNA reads TGTGCCAGCTTAGTAGGTTTACCCTATGCCTACACCTTC. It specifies CASLVGLPYAYTF. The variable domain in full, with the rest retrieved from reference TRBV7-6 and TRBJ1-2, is GAGVSQSPRYKVTKRGQDVALRCDPISGHVSLYWYRQALGQGPEFLTYFNYEAQQDKSGLPNDRFSAERPEGSISTLTIQRTEQRDSAMYRCASLVGLPYAYTFGSGTRLTVV.